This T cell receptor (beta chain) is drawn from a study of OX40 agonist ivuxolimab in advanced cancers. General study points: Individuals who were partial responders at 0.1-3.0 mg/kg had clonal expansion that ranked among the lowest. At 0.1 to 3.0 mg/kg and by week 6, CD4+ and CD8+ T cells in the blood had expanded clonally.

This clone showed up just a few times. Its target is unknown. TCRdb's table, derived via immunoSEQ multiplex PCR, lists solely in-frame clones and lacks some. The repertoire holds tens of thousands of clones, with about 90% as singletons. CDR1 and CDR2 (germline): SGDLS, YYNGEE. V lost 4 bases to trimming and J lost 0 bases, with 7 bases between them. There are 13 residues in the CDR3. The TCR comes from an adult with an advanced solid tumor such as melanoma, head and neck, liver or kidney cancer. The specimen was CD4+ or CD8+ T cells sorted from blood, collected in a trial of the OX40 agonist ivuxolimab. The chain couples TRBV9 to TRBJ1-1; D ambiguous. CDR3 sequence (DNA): TGTGCCAGCAGCAAGGACGTGAACACTGAAGCTTTCTTT. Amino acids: CASSKDVNTEAFF.